Listed below are T cell receptor beta chains from one sample, sequenced in a study of OX40 agonist ivuxolimab in advanced cancers. The data were produced by immunoSEQ multiplex PCR, yet TCRdb's version contains in-frame clones alone and is incomplete. Of about 53,000 clones listed, approximately 75% are singletons. Material: CD4+ or CD8+ T cells sorted from blood, obtained in a trial of the OX40 agonist ivuxolimab. Source of these receptors: an adult with an advanced solid tumor such as melanoma, head and neck, liver or kidney cancer. Both conserved end residues are part of each CDR3. D genes are given only for firm matches. Not every row has a clone size; where given, it reads once, few, many or a size class.

-,-,TRBV30,TRBJ1-4,TGTGCCTGGAAGGTAGACCGTACTTCCAGGGGAAAACTGTTTTTT,CAWKVDRTSRGKLFF
medium-sized,-,TRBV30,TRBJ1-1,TGTGCCTGGAGTAAACCTCAAGGTGAAGCTTTCTTT,CAWSKPQGEAFF
-,-,TRBV5-1,TRBJ1-2,TGCGCCAGCAGCTTGGACTGGGGGGGGTCCCACTATGGCTACACCTTC,CASSLDWGGSHYGYTF
-,TRBD2,TRBV25-1,TRBJ2-1,TGTGCCAGCAGTGGAACTAGCGGGACTAATGAGCAGTTCTTC,CASSGTSGTNEQFF
-,-,TRBV11-2,TRBJ2-2,TGTGCCAGCAGCTTAGTGGCCCCCGGGGAGCTGTTTTTT,CASSLVAPGELFF
once,-,TRBV7-9,TRBJ1-1,TGTGCCAGCAGCGACCGACAAGGGGTCACTGAAGCTTTCTTT,CASSDRQGVTEAFF
-,-,TRBV27,TRBJ1-5,TGTGCCAGCAGTTATCAGGGGTTTGGTCAGCCCCAGCATTTT,CASSYQGFGQPQHF
-,TRBD2,TRBV27,TRBJ2-1,TGTGCCAGCAGTTTATCTAGCGGGAGGGTTAGTGAGCAGTTCTTC,CASSLSSGRVSEQFF
few,-,TRBV5-6,TRBJ1-4,TGTGCCAGCAGCGGTCTCATACAGGGAGCCCTACCAAATGAAAAACTGTTTTTT,CASSGLIQGALPNEKLFF
-,TRBD1,TRBV6-5,TRBJ2-7,TGTGCCAGCAGTTACCGGGACAGGGCCTCGGAGCAGTACTTC,CASSYRDRASEQYF
few,TRBD1,TRBV5-1,TRBJ1-3,TGCGCCAGCAGTCCCCGTACGACAGGGGAGGGAAACACCATATATTTT,CASSPRTTGEGNTIYF
-,-,TRBV5-1,TRBJ1-1,TGCGCCAGCAGCACCGGTGGGAACACTGAAGCTTTCTTT,CASSTGGNTEAFF
-,-,TRBV19,TRBJ2-5,TGTGCCAGTAGTATACTGGTTGGGCAGGGCCAAGAGACCCAGTACTTC,CASSILVGQGQETQYF
-,-,TRBV14,TRBJ2-1,TGTGCCAGCAGCCGCACGGGGGCAACGGGGAAAGAGCAGTTCTTC,CASSRTGATGKEQFF
-,TRBD1,TRBV19,TRBJ1-2,TGTGCCAGTAGTATAGGGGACAGGGGATCCGACACCTTC,CASSIGDRGSDTF
once,TRBD2,TRBV5-1,TRBJ2-2,TGCGCCAGCAGCCCTCTAGCGGGGAGAAACACCGGGGAGCTGTTTTTT,CASSPLAGRNTGELFF
-,TRBD2,TRBV19,TRBJ2-3,TGTGCCAGTAGTATAGATCGTCTCCGGCGGGGGGGAGTTACGCAGTATTTT,CASSIDRLRRGGVTQYF
-,TRBD1,TRBV6-1,TRBJ1-6,TGTGCCAGCAGTGGCCGGGACAGATCCTATAATTCACCCCTCCACTTT,CASSGRDRSYNSPLHF
-,-,TRBV2,TRBJ1-4,TGTGCCAGCAGGGGGGATAGGACGGCTGCAACTAATGAAAAACTGTTTTTT,CASRGDRTAATNEKLFF
-,-,TRBV10-3,TRBJ1-2,TGTGCCATCAGTGAGCCGTCCGGGGGGAACTATGGCTACACCTTC,CAISEPSGGNYGYTF
-,-,TRBV12-5,TRBJ2-1,TGTGCTAGTGGTTTGCTGGGGAGTTCCTACAATGAGCAGTTCTTC,CASGLLGSSYNEQFF
-,-,TRBV2,TRBJ2-3,TGTGCCAGCATTGTCGGCGGGAGCACAGATACGCAGTATTTT,CASIVGGSTDTQYF
once,-,TRBV27,TRBJ1-1,TGTGCCAGCAGTTTAGGCAATCGAGGGGGTAACACTGAAGCTTTCTTT,CASSLGNRGGNTEAFF
-,-,TRBV5-1,TRBJ1-2,TGCGCCAGCAGCCAGGACTCCGTCTATGGCTACACCTTC,CASSQDSVYGYTF
-,TRBD1,TRBV12-5,TRBJ1-5,TGTGCTAGTGGCCTGACAGGGCTCAATCAGCCCCAGCATTTT,CASGLTGLNQPQHF
once,-,TRBV4-1,TRBJ2-1,TGCGCCAGCAGCCAAGACGGGGGGCCCCCTCTCAATGAGCAGTTCTTC,CASSQDGGPPLNEQFF
-,-,TRBV6-5,TRBJ2-5,TGTGCCAGCAGTTCCCCGCGGGAGACCCAGTACTTC,CASSSPRETQYF
-,-,TRBV27,TRBJ2-3,TGTGCCAGCAGTTTAAACCCACAGGGGAGGAATACGCAGTATTTT,CASSLNPQGRNTQYF
-,-,TRBV7-2,TRBJ1-1,TGTGCCAGCAGCTCTTCGGGGGCGCGGACTGAAGCTTTCTTT,CASSSSGARTEAFF
few,-,TRBV11-3,TRBJ1-1,TGTGCCAGCAGCTTAAACAGCAACACTGAAGCTTTCTTT,CASSLNSNTEAFF
-,-,TRBV18,TRBJ2-2,TGTGCCAGCTCACCACCAATAACCGGGACCATTGTGACCGGGGAGCTGTTTTTT,CASSPPITGTIVTGELFF
-,-,TRBV18,TRBJ2-1,TGTGCCAGCTCCCGGGAAACAGGGAGCTACAATGAGCAGTTCTTC,CASSRETGSYNEQFF
-,TRBD2,TRBV11-2,TRBJ2-4,TGTGCCAGCAGCTTAGATTCTAGCGGGGGCAACATTCAGTACTTC,CASSLDSSGGNIQYF
-,-,TRBV5-6,TRBJ1-5,TGTGCCAGCAGTCTCGGGGGGTCCTGGAGTAATCAGCCCCAGCATTTT,CASSLGGSWSNQPQHF
once,-,TRBV5-5,TRBJ2-7,TGTGCCAGCAGCCTTGGGACCAACTACGAGCAGTACTTC,CASSLGTNYEQYF
-,-,TRBV30,TRBJ2-6,TGTGCCTGGAATAGGGGGGGCGCTGGGGCCAACGTCCTGACTTTC,CAWNRGGAGANVLTF
-,-,TRBV28,TRBJ2-3,TGTGCCAGCACCATCCACCGCCCTAGCACAGATACGCAGTATTTT,CASTIHRPSTDTQYF
-,-,TRBV21-1,TRBJ2-1,TGTGCCAGCAATATGAGGACAGGGCTTAACTACAATGAGCAGTTCTTC,CASNMRTGLNYNEQFF
-,-,TRBV19,TRBJ1-1,TGTGCCAGTAGTCCCCCGGGGTTGTTGAACACTGAAGCTTTCTTT,CASSPPGLLNTEAFF
-,TRBD1,TRBV9,TRBJ1-3,TGTGCCAGCAGCGTAGGGACAGGCCACTCTGGAAACACCATATATTTT,CASSVGTGHSGNTIYF
-,-,TRBV19,TRBJ2-7,TGTGCCAGTAGTGCCCCCCAGGGTCCCCGCTCCTACGAGCAGTACTTC,CASSAPQGPRSYEQYF
-,-,TRBV4-3,TRBJ1-5,TGCGCCAGCAGCCAAGACTGGGGGGGGGTCAATCAGCCCCAGCATTTT,CASSQDWGGVNQPQHF
-,-,TRBV19,TRBJ2-3,TGTGCCAGTAGTGGCACCCGCACAGATACGCAGTATTTT,CASSGTRTDTQYF
-,TRBD1,TRBV5-1,TRBJ1-2,TGCGCCAGCAGCGTAGCCGCAGGGGGAAATGGCTACACCTTC,CASSVAAGGNGYTF
-,-,TRBV21-1,TRBJ2-1,TGTGCCAGCAGCAAGAAGAAAACCGGGACTAGCAATGAGCAGTTCTTC,CASSKKKTGTSNEQFF
-,-,TRBV7-2,TRBJ1-2,TGTGCCAGCAGCTTAGCGCGGGGGGACTATGGCTACACCTTC,CASSLARGDYGYTF
once,-,TRBV2,TRBJ2-1,TGTGCCAGCAGCTCGATCCGGTCGGCGCAGTTCTTC,CASSSIRSAQFF
-,-,TRBV5-6,TRBJ2-1,TGTGCCAGCACCCAAATAAGCTCCTACAATGAGCAGTTCTTC,CASTQISSYNEQFF
-,-,TRBV7-9,TRBJ2-7,TGTGCCAGCAGCTTAACTCCCTACGAGCAGTACTTC,CASSLTPYEQYF
-,-,TRBV6-5,TRBJ1-1,TGTGCCAGCAGTTACTCTGCTGGGGCGATCCTTGAAGCTTTCTTT,CASSYSAGAILEAFF
-,TRBD1,TRBV9,TRBJ1-5,TGTGCCAGCAGCCAAGGACAGGTCAATCAGCCCCAGCATTTT,CASSQGQVNQPQHF
once,TRBD2,TRBV7-9,TRBJ2-1,TGTGCCAGCAGCTCCCCAGGGACTAGCGGGACCTACAATGAGCAGTTCTTC,CASSSPGTSGTYNEQFF
-,TRBD1,TRBV18,TRBJ1-1,TGTGCCAGCTCAGAAGACAGGGTGGGGACGGCTGAAGCTTTCTTT,CASSEDRVGTAEAFF
once,-,TRBV5-1,TRBJ1-1,TGCGCCAGCAGCTTGTCGGGTGGTATGAACACTGAAGCTTTCTTT,CASSLSGGMNTEAFF
-,-,TRBV7-9,TRBJ1-5,TGTGCCAGCAGCTTAGACGGCAATCAGCCCCAGCATTTT,CASSLDGNQPQHF
-,-,TRBV6-6,TRBJ2-3,TGTGCCAGCAGTTACTCGATTGGGATGGATACGCAGTATTTT,CASSYSIGMDTQYF
-,TRBD2,TRBV18,TRBJ2-7,TGTGCCAGCTCACCCGGGACTAGTCGTCGCGAGCAGTACTTC,CASSPGTSRREQYF
-,TRBD1,TRBV13,TRBJ2-7,TGTGCCAGCAGCTTAAGACAGGGACCGGGCGAGCAGTACTTC,CASSLRQGPGEQYF
-,-,TRBV28,TRBJ1-4,TGTGCCAGCAGTTTGGATGAAAAACTGTTTTTT,CASSLDEKLFF
-,TRBD1,TRBV6-5,TRBJ1-2,TGTGCCAGCAGCCCGACAGGGTTTCAGAACTATGGCTACACCTTC,CASSPTGFQNYGYTF